A single TCR beta chain is shown here with its context. Antigen specificity is unknown. Since all of the isolated RNA was reverse transcribed, expressed TCRB transcripts were what got sequenced. Sequencing was performed with immunoSEQ multiplex PCR; in TCRdb, only in-frame clones are kept and a portion is missing. The profile covers some 350,000 clones, with around 10% appearing a single time and about 0.6% taken by the ten largest. The data originate from a study of beta chain features in type 1 diabetes. Looking at the study overall: The study examined roughly 100 million sorted cells across all samples.

Study-wide points: The study found moderately but significantly shorter TCRB CDR3s in all four CD4+ subsets of Type 1 diabetes patients. In these data, an HLA type influence on TCRB rearrangement remained unresolved. Patients showed naive, central memory and Treg TCRB repertoires that appeared more similar than those of healthy donors.

Trimming pared 3 bases from V and 0 bases from J, leaving 8 bases between. The CDR3 is 14 residues long. Germline V gene data show CDR1 as SGHVS and CDR2 as FNYEAQ. The clonotype originates from a man aged 25 to 40 with type 1 diabetes. The sequenced material came from central memory CD4+ T cells from blood. The chain recombines TRBV7-6 with TRBJ2-5, with D maybe TRBD1 (5 bases). CDR3 residues: CASSFARDQETQYF. The CDR3 DNA reads TGTGCCAGCAGCTTCGCCAGGGACCAAGAGACCCAGTACTTC.